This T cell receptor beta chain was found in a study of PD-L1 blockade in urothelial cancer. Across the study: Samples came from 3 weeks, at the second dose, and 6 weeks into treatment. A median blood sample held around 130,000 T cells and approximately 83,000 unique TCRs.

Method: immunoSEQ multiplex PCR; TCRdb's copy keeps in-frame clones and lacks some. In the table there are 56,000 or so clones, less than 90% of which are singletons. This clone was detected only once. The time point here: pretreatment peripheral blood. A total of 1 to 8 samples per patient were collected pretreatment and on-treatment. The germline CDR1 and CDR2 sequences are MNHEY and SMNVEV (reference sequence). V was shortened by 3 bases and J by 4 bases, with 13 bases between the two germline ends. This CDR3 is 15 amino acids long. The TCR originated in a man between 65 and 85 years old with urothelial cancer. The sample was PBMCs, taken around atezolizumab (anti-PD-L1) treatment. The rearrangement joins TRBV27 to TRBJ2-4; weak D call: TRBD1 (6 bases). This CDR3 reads CASSLLRQGKNIQYF. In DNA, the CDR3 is TGTGCCAGCAGTTTGTTGCGCCAGGGGAAAAACATTCAGTACTTC.